Here is one TCR beta chain with its context. This specimen belongs to a study of blood T cell repertoires in COVID-19. This table comes from immunoSEQ multiplex PCR, and its TCRdb copy is limited to in-frame clones, with some not included. The repertoire includes fewer than 30,000 clones, about 80% of them detected once, and around 24% sits in the top ten. What was sequenced was peripheral blood. This TCR derives from a human donor in a cohort sampled during active COVID-19.

The CDR3 nucleotides read TGCGCCAGCAGCCAAGTTGCGGGGGAGTATCAGCCCCAGCATTTT. Its protein product is CASSQVAGEYQPQHF. The genes are TRBV4-3 and TRBJ1-5; D might be TRBD1 (5 bases). V lost 1 base and J 5 bases, leaving 12 bases between the germline ends. The CDR3 length is 15 residues. Germline V gene data show CDR1 as LGHNA and CDR2 as YSLEER.